This T cell receptor beta chain was observed in a study of blood T cell repertoires in COVID-19. About the study: The cDNA or gDNA used as material had been derived from T cells, B-cell-depleted T cells, or PBMCs.

Source study methods: For nucleated cells, counts were estimated from reference gene primer amplification. Here immunoSEQ multiplex PCR was the method, and the copy in TCRdb shows in-frame clones only, minus some. D and trimming were read from the DNA, whereas the V and J calls and clone size are those reported in that table. The sample holds more than 65,000 clones, approximately 88% seen once. The CDR3 totals 15 residues. The V segment lost 5 bases and the J segment 8 bases; nucleotides outside the gene matches: 8. The germline CDR1 and CDR2 sequences are SGHVS and FQNEAQ. The sequence came from a man aged 60 to 69 with acute or convalescent COVID-19. V is TRBV7-8 and J is TRBJ1-4; TRBD1 agrees at 10 bases. Sequencing was carried out using peripheral blood. DNA of the CDR3: TGTGCCAGCAGCCCGCCCGGGACAGGGGAAGAAAAACTGTTTTTT. As protein: CASSPPGTGEEKLFF.